These 23 T cell receptor beta chains were all obtained from the same sample, sequenced in a study of cytomegalovirus exposure and HLA in healthy donors. PCR used 60 Vbeta primers and 13 Jbeta primers. Sequencing used immunoSEQ multiplex PCR; TCRdb keeps in-frame clones, though not all of them. The data contain under 200,000 clones, roughly 74% of them seen just once; the ten biggest clones take up 7.7%. The material sequenced was PBMCs. These receptor sequences come from a woman in her thirties or forties in good health and CMV-seropositive.

For the CDR3, the DNA is TGTGCCAGCAGCTTGGGTGGGGACAGGGGAGGAAACACCATATATTTT. The encoded protein is CASSLGGDRGGNTIYF. The chain combines TRBV5-4 with TRBJ1-3; 10 nucleotides line up with TRBD1. Germline V gene sequence: CDR1 SGHNT, CDR2 YYREEE (reference sequence). Trimming at V came to 0 bases and at J to 4 bases, leaving 4 bases not matched to a gene. The CDR3 spans 16 residues.

The chain links TRBV5-1 to TRBJ1-3; D gene unclear. Trimming removed 6 bases from V and 0 bases from J, with 19 bases in between. This CDR3 comprises 17 residues. Germline CDR1 and CDR2: SGHRS and YFSETQ. The CDR3 DNA reads TGCGCCAGCACCCCCCTTGGGGTAGGGAGCTCTGGAAACACCATATATTTT. It yields the protein CASTPLGVGSSGNTIYF.

This rearrangement joins TRBV5-1 to TRBJ1-6, with D uncertain. V was trimmed by 3 bases and J by 7 bases, leaving 8 bases between them. The CDR3 totals 13 residues. Germline CDR1 reads SGHRS; CDR2 reads YFSETQ. The CDR3 reads CASSSGANSPLHF. The CDR3 region has the DNA TGCGCCAGCAGCTCAGGTGCCAATTCACCCCTCCACTTT.

This chain uses TRBV4-1 with TRBJ2-1; 7 bases match TRBD2. The CDR3 sequence is 16 residues long. Per the germline V gene, CDR1 is MGHRA and CDR2 is YSYEKL. Trimming took 0 bases from V and 4 from J; bases not matched to a gene: 6. The CDR3 region has the DNA TGCGCCAGCAGCCAAGAAGGGAGGGGCAGTTACAATGAGCAGTTCTTC. This sequence encodes CASSQEGRGSYNEQFF.

The rearrangement uses TRBV6-4 and TRBJ1-2; D may be TRBD1 (6 bases). CDR1 and CDR2 from the germline V gene are MRHNA and SNTAGT. V lost 8 bases, J lost 3 bases, and 22 bases lay in between. The CDR3 totals 16 residues. CDR3 protein: CASRLSAGGLHYGYTF. CDR3 bases: TGTGCCAGCCGGCTCTCCGCCGGGGGGCTGCACTATGGCTACACCTTC.

The CDR3 sequence: CASSLSLNEQFF. In DNA form, the CDR3 reads TGCGCCAGCAGCTTGTCCCTCAATGAGCAGTTCTTC. This sequence joins TRBV5-1 and TRBJ2-1, with D hard to call. The CDR3 totals 12 residues. Per the germline V gene, CDR1 is SGHRS and CDR2 is YFSETQ. V lost 1 base and J 6 bases, leaving 5 bases between the germline ends.

This clone was detected once. This chain uses TRBV19 with TRBJ2-5; tentative D call: TRBD2 (5 bases). CDR1 and CDR2 from the germline V gene are LNHDA and SQIVND (reference sequence). This CDR3 is built from 13 residues. V shed 5 bases and J shed 7 bases, with 14 bases lying between them. The CDR3 region is CASSADPEGTQYF. CDR3 coding DNA: TGTGCCAGTAGTGCGGATCCCGAGGGGACCCAGTACTTC.

The chain employs TRBV27 and TRBJ2-5; D remains ambiguous. The V and J ends lost 4 bases and 1 base respectively, with 13 bases between them. Germline V lookup: CDR1 MNHEY, CDR2 SMNVEV (reference sequence). The CDR3 spans 15 residues. The CDR3 DNA sequence: TGTGCCAGCAGTTCACTATCGGAGAGCCAAGAGACCCAGTACTTC. It specifies CASSSLSESQETQYF.

This clone showed up just once. The chain combines TRBV7-2 with TRBJ1-2; D ambiguous. V lost 4 bases and J lost 4, with 13 bases in between. CDR1 SGHTA and CDR2 FQGNSA come from the germline V gene. The CDR3 is 14 amino acids. DNA for the CDR3: TGTGCCAGCAGCTCCCGGGAAGTGAGCTATGGCTACACCTTC. Translated: CASSSREVSYGYTF.

The V call is TRBV5-1, the J call TRBJ2-7; 7 bases are shared with TRBD1. After removal of 1 base from V and 0 bases from J, the junction contained 7 bases not matched to a gene. The germline CDR1 and CDR2 sequences are SGHRS and YFSETQ. CDR3 length equals 16 residues. As DNA, the CDR3 is TGCGCCAGCAGCTTGACGGACAGGTCCTACTCCTACGAGCAGTACTTC. Translating it yields CASSLTDRSYSYEQYF. The full variable domain, its missing parts supplied by reference TRBV5-1 and TRBJ2-7, is KAGVTQTPRYLIKTRGQQVTLSCSPISGHRSVSWYQQTPGQGLQFLFEYFSETQRNKGNFPGRFSGRQFSNSRSEMNVSTLELGDSALYLCASSLTDRSYSYEQYFGPGTRLTVT.

The chain combines TRBV7-8 with TRBJ2-7, with TRBD1 identical over 9 bases. Trimming took 5 bases from V and 7 from J; bases not matched to a gene: 6. The CDR3 runs to 13 residues. CDR1 and CDR2 from the germline V gene are SGHVS and FQNEAQ. CDR3 in DNA: TGTGCCAGCAGCCAGGGACAGGGAGGGGAGCAGTACTTC. Translated, it gives CASSQGQGGEQYF. Supplemented by reference TRBV7-8 and TRBJ2-7, the full variable domain reads GAGVSQSPRYKVAKRGQDVALRCDPISGHVSLFWYQQALGQGPEFLTYFQNEAQLDKSGLPSDRFFAERPEGSVSTLKIQRTQQEDSAVYLCASSQGQGGEQYFGPGTRLTVT.

A few counts support this clone. This chain links TRBV5-4 with TRBJ1-5; D gene uncertain. Germline CDR1 and CDR2: SGHNT and YYREEE (reference sequence). This CDR3 region has 12 residues. Trimming removed 0 bases at V and 6 bases at J, with 4 bases between. The CDR3 DNA reads as TGTGCCAGCAGCTTGGACAGTCAGCCCCAGCATTTT. It is translated as CASSLDSQPQHF.

V and J are TRBV6-4 and TRBJ1-5, with 9 bases lining up with TRBD1. The J segment lost 0 bases and the V segment lost 3 bases, leaving 9 bases of the junction unmatched. CDR1 is MRHNA and CDR2 is SNTAGT in the germline V gene. The CDR3 loop spans 18 amino acids. The CDR3 loop is CASSDQGQGRISNQPQHF. CDR3 in DNA: TGTGCCAGCAGTGATCAGGGACAGGGACGGATTAGCAATCAGCCCCAGCATTTT.

This sequence joins TRBV19 and TRBJ2-3, with D hard to call. Germline CDR1 reads LNHDA; CDR2 reads SQIVND (reference sequence). The CDR3 loop spans 15 amino acids. V lost 1 base and J 0 bases, leaving 8 bases between the germline ends. The CDR3 loop reads CASSIGSPSTDTQYF. In DNA, the CDR3 is TGTGCCAGTAGTATAGGTAGCCCCAGCACAGATACGCAGTATTTT.

This sequence joins TRBV28 and TRBJ1-1; TRBD1 aligns across 8 bases. This CDR3 spans 19 amino acids. The germline V gene encodes CDR1 MDHEN and CDR2 SYDVKM. V was clipped by 5 bases and J by 6 bases; unmatched bases: 23. The CDR3, as DNA: TGTGCCAGCAGTCCCTCGGGGTTCAGGGGGCCCGACCCCGTCGCTGAAGCTTTCTTT. Encoded protein: CASSPSGFRGPDPVAEAFF.

The chain uses TRBV5-1 and TRBJ2-2; D is unresolved. V gave up 2 bases and J gave up 9 bases, with 5 bases separating them. There are 11 residues in the CDR3. Germline V gene data show CDR1 as SGHRS and CDR2 as YFSETQ. CDR3 in amino acids: CASSLTRELFF. In DNA form, the CDR3 reads TGCGCCAGCAGCTTAACACGGGAGCTGTTTTTT.

This rearrangement joins TRBV7-8 to TRBJ2-1, with unresolved D. CDR3 length: 15 residues. Germline CDR1 is SGHVS and CDR2 is FQNEAQ. V lost 4 bases and J 8 bases, leaving 18 bases between the germline ends. The CDR3 DNA is TGTGCCAGCAGCTCGTGGAGAGCCCCTTCGCATGAGCAGTTCTTC. This sequence encodes CASSSWRAPSHEQFF.

This clone has more than one count but fewer than ten. The genes are TRBV5-4 and TRBJ1-2, with 10 bases lining up with TRBD1. The CDR3 spans 15 residues. V was clipped by 3 bases and J by 7 bases; unmatched bases: 9. In germline, CDR1 is SGHNT, CDR2 YYREEE (reference sequence). The CDR3 DNA reads as TGTGCCAGCAGCTATGGGACAGGGGTTTCGCTTGGCTACACCTTC. This gives the protein CASSYGTGVSLGYTF.

The chain joins TRBV5-1 to TRBJ2-3; D possibly corresponds to TRBD2 (6 bases). Germline CDR1 SGHRS, CDR2 YFSETQ. The CDR3 has 14 residues. V was clipped by 2 bases and J by 4 bases, with 11 bases between them. The CDR3 DNA reads TGCGCCAGCAGCTTTGGGGGAGGACCAGATACGCAGTATTTT. Protein: CASSFGGGPDTQYF.

This sequence joins TRBV5-4 and TRBJ2-6, with 7 bases fitting TRBD1. Germline CDR1 reads SGHNT; CDR2 reads YYREEE (reference sequence). Trimming at V came to 3 bases and at J to 1 base, leaving 4 bases not matched to a gene. The CDR3 is 16 amino acids. CDR3 protein: CASSSEQGSGANVLTF. The CDR3, as DNA: TGTGCCAGCAGCTCCGAACAGGGGTCTGGGGCCAACGTCCTGACTTTC.

The gene calls are TRBV25-1 and TRBJ2-1; TRBD2 agrees at 10 bases. Germline V CDR1 and CDR2: MGHDK, SYGVNS. This CDR3 has 18 residues. After removal of 3 bases from V and 4 bases from J, the junction contained 12 bases not matched to a gene. Written as DNA, the CDR3 is TGTGCCAGCAGTGACCAGCGGGAGGGATCTCTTTGGTACAATGAGCAGTTCTTC. It is translated as CASSDQREGSLWYNEQFF.

The chain joins TRBV18 to TRBJ2-7, with 7 bases lining up with TRBD2. CDR1 is KGHSH, CDR2 LQKENI, per germline. The CDR3 length is 16 residues. With V trimmed by 1 base and J by 5 bases, 11 bases remained unmatched. The CDR3 sequence: CASSPQAQAGRHEQYF. The CDR3 DNA is TGTGCCAGCTCACCACAAGCCCAAGCGGGACGGCACGAGCAGTACTTC.

This chain joins TRBV10-1 and TRBJ2-7, with D possibly TRBD2 on 6 matching bases. V lost 1 base to trimming and J lost 3 bases, with 7 bases between them. Germline loops: CDR1 WNHNN, CDR2 SYGVQD (reference sequence). The CDR3 totals 13 residues. The CDR3 nucleotides are TGCGCCAGCAGTGAGTTCGGGGGCTACGAGCAGTACTTC. As protein: CASSEFGGYEQYF.